Following are 8 T cell receptor beta chains from one sample sequenced in a study of PD-L1 blockade in urothelial cancer. Profiling relied on immunoSEQ multiplex PCR, and the TCRdb table lists in-frame clones only, not all of them. The table has 25,000 to 30,000 clones, 80% to 90% seen once. Sequences were derived from PBMCs, sampled around atezolizumab (anti-PD-L1) treatment. Source of these receptors: a man aged 45-65 years with urothelial cancer.

The genes are TRBV27 and TRBJ2-1, with TRBD1 matching over 10 bases. Germline V lookup: CDR1 MNHEY, CDR2 SMNVEV (reference sequence). The V and J ends lost 6 bases and 1 base, in that order; junction bases with no gene match: 3. The length of the CDR3 is 15 residues. CDR3 sequence reads: CASRWTGGSYNEQFF. CDR3 nucleotides: TGTGCCAGCAGATGGACAGGGGGATCCTACAATGAGCAGTTCTTC.

This clone was counted only a few times. CDR3: CASSPYPGLWYEQYF. The CDR3 bases are TGTGCCAGCAGTCCCTACCCGGGACTATGGTACGAGCAGTACTTC. This chain links TRBV6-5 with TRBJ2-7; 7 nucleotides match TRBD2. Germline V gene data show CDR1 as MNHEY and CDR2 as SVGAGI. This CDR3 comprises 15 residues. The ends lost 5 bases at V and 4 bases at J; junction bases unmatched: 11.

The V call is TRBV2, the J call TRBJ2-3; possibly TRBD2 for D (5 bases). V dropped 4 bases and J dropped 5 bases, with 16 bases sitting between them. This CDR3 spans 15 amino acids. Germline V lookup: CDR1 SNHLY, CDR2 FYNNEI. The CDR3 loop is CASSVDWGFGDTQYF. CDR3 in DNA: TGTGCCAGCAGTGTGGACTGGGGTTTCGGAGATACGCAGTATTTT. Full variable domain (missing parts from reference TRBV2 and TRBJ2-3): EPEVTQTPSHQVTQMGQEVILRCVPISNHLYFYWYRQILGQKVEFLVSFYNNEISEKSEIFDDQFSVERPDGSNFTLKIRSTKLEDSAMYFCASSVDWGFGDTQYFGPGTRLTVL.

The chain is built from TRBV5-4 and TRBJ2-3; TRBD2 matches 8 bases. The junction had 3 bases not matched to a gene; V was cut back by 1 base and J by 2 bases. Per germline, CDR1 SGHNT and CDR2 YYREEE (reference sequence). The CDR3 consists of 15 residues. The CDR3 spells CASSLTSGPTDTQYF. The DNA for the CDR3 is TGTGCCAGCAGCTTGACTAGCGGTCCCACAGATACGCAGTATTTT.

This sequence joins TRBV12-5 and TRBJ1-5; D may be TRBD1 (5 bases). The CDR3 has 13 residues. V was clipped by 5 bases and J by 7 bases, with 12 bases between them. The germline CDR1 and CDR2 sequences are LGHNT and FRNRAP. The CDR3 DNA follows: TGTGCTAGTGGTCCCGGGGGGGTCCAGCCCCAGCATTTT. It codes for CASGPGGVQPQHF. The full variable domain, rest sourced from reference TRBV12-5 and TRBJ1-5, is DARVTQTPRHKVTEMGQEVTMRCQPILGHNTVFWYRQTMMQGLELLAYFRNRAPLDDSGMPKDRFSAEMPDATLATLKIQPSEPRDSAVYFCASGPGGVQPQHFGDGTRLSIL.

The gene calls are TRBV18 and TRBJ1-2; tentative D call: TRBD1 (5 bases). Trimming cost V 6 bases and J 2 bases, with 13 bases left between them. Per germline, CDR1 KGHSH and CDR2 LQKENI. The CDR3 runs 14 residues. Written as DNA, the CDR3 is TGTGCCAGCTCCCCGACGGGGGACAACTATGGCTACACCTTC. It translates to CASSPTGDNYGYTF.

The CDR3 reads CASSFDRNREQYF. For the CDR3, the DNA is TGTGCCAGCAGCTTTGACAGGAATCGAGAGCAGTACTTC. The gene calls are TRBV7-3 and TRBJ2-7, with D maybe TRBD1 (6 bases). The V end was cut by 3 bases, the J end by 7 bases, with 13 bases between. This CDR3 region has 13 residues. Per germline, CDR1 SGHTA and CDR2 FQGTGA.

In its sample, this clone was seen once. The V and J genes are TRBV6-5 and TRBJ2-7; 13 bases are shared with TRBD2. V gave up 6 bases and J gave up 3 bases; unmatched junction bases: 5. The CDR3 runs 15 residues. Germline-derived CDR1 and CDR2 are MNHEY and SVGAGI. CDR3 sequence: CASSSWTSGGYEQYF. The CDR3 DNA sequence: TGTGCCAGCAGCTCCTGGACTAGCGGGGGCTACGAGCAGTACTTC.